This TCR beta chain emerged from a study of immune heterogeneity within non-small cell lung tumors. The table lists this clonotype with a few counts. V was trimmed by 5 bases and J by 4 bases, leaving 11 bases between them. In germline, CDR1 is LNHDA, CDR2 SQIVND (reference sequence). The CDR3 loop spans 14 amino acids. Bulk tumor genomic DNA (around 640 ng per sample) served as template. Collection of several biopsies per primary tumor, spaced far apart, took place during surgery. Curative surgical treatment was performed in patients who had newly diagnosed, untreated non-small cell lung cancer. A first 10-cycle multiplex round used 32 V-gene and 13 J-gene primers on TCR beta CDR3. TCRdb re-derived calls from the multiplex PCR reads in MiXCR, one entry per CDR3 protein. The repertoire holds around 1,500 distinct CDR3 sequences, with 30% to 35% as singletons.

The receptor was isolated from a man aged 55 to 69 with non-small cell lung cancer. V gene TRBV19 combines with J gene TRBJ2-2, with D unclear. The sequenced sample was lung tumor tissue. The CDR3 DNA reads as TGTGCCAGTAGTGGCTGGCAGAGCACCGGGGAGCTGTTTTTT. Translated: CASSGWQSTGELFF.